This entry lists 27 T cell receptor beta chains sequenced from one sample in a study of blood T cell repertoires in COVID-19. The protocol was immunoSEQ multiplex PCR, while the TCRdb copy is restricted to in-frame clones and leaves out a portion. This sample has 400,000 to 450,000 clones, with around 90% found just once. Specimen: PBMCs or T cells enriched from blood (not recorded which). The receptor set was obtained from a man aged 18 to 30 who had recovered from COVID-19.

V usage is TRBV5-6 and J usage is TRBJ1-4; 8 nucleotides align to TRBD1. V shed 1 base and J 5 bases; nucleotides not matched to a gene: 4. The CDR3 has 15 amino acids. In germline, CDR1 is SGHDT, CDR2 YYEEEE. DNA for the CDR3: TGTGCCAGCAGCTTGCTGGACAGGGAGAATGAAAAACTGTTTTTT. This sequence encodes CASSLLDRENEKLFF.

The rearrangement joins TRBV9 to TRBJ2-5; 8 bases are a match to TRBD2. The V gene end was trimmed by 2 bases and the J gene end by 2 bases; junction bases not matched to a gene: 5. This CDR3 spans 15 amino acids. Germline V gene data show CDR1 as SGDLS and CDR2 as YYNGEE. The CDR3 region is CASSVSGGIQETQYF. DNA for the CDR3: TGTGCCAGCAGCGTTTCGGGAGGGATACAAGAGACCCAGTACTTC.

The J gene is TRBJ1-2, the V gene TRBV30; no reliable D call. Germline loops: CDR1 GTSNPN, CDR2 SVGIG (reference sequence). Trimming took 4 bases from V and 6 from J, leaving 15 bases between them. The CDR3 covers 13 residues. The CDR3 nucleotides read TGTGCCTGGACCCGGGGATTCCCCAATGGCTACACCTTC. It is translated as CAWTRGFPNGYTF.

The chain joins TRBV9 to TRBJ1-1; 8 nucleotides match TRBD1. With 5 bases clipped from V and 7 bases from J, the junction kept 13 bases outside the gene matches. CDR1 SGDLS and CDR2 YYNGEE come from the germline V gene. CDR3 size: 15 residues. CDR3 region: CASSQSSAGQGEAFF. CDR3 coding DNA: TGTGCCAGCAGTCAATCTTCCGCCGGACAGGGTGAAGCTTTCTTT.

This chain uses TRBV1 with TRBJ1-1; the table names TRBD1, a call not compared with the DNA. TRBV1 counts as a pseudogene. CDR3 length: 15 amino acids. The CDR3 coding sequence is TGCACCAGCAGCCAAGCTTCTACAGGGTGCACTGAAGCTTTCTTT. It encodes CTSSQASTGCTEAFF.

This chain uses TRBV2 with TRBJ1-4, with TRBD1 as a possible D gene (6 bases). V lost 8 bases and J 5 bases, leaving 18 bases between the germline ends. Per the germline V gene, CDR1 is SNHLY and CDR2 is FYNNEI. The CDR3 is made up of 15 amino acids. The CDR3 is CASQETGTPNEKLFF. CDR3 nucleotide sequence: TGTGCCAGCCAGGAGACCGGGACACCCAATGAAAAACTGTTTTTT.

The chain is built from TRBV12-5 and TRBJ1-6, with 8 bases matching TRBD1. The V gene's germline CDR1 is LGHNT and CDR2 FRNRAP. The CDR3 totals 15 residues. Trimming took 0 bases from V and 8 from J; bases not matched to a gene: 3. CDR3 amino acids: CASGLVTGGYSPLHF. The CDR3 coding sequence is TGTGCTAGTGGTTTGGTAACAGGGGGGTATTCACCCCTCCACTTT.

The J gene is TRBJ2-2, the V gene TRBV27; TRBD2 aligns across 11 bases. CDR1 is MNHEY, CDR2 SMNVEV, per germline (reference sequence). The CDR3 loop spans 16 amino acids. V dropped 6 bases and J dropped 5; count of bases not matched to a gene: 8. The CDR3 here is CASSLTSGSSTGELFF. The CDR3 coding sequence is TGTGCCAGCAGCCTTACTAGCGGGAGTTCGACCGGGGAGCTGTTTTTT.

The chain carries TRBV5-1 and TRBJ2-7, with 8 bases matching TRBD2. The CDR3 length is 13 residues. V shed 7 bases and J 6 bases; nucleotides not matched to a gene: 9. The V gene's germline CDR1 is SGHRS and CDR2 YFSETQ. CDR3 sequence (DNA): TGCGCCAGCTCTGGGCTAGCGGGTGGCGAGCAGTACTTC. Protein: CASSGLAGGEQYF.

This chain's CDR3 is CAQRGNTDTQYF. CDR3 nucleotides: TGTGCCCAGCGGGGGAACACAGATACGCAGTATTTT. The rearrangement uses TRBV6-5 and TRBJ2-3; the match to TRBD2 covers 8 bases. In germline, CDR1 is MNHEY, CDR2 SVGAGI. The CDR3 is 12 amino acids. V was pared by 11 bases and J by 2 bases, with 3 bases of the junction left unmatched.

This chain uses TRBV5-1 with TRBJ1-1; 8 bases are a match to TRBD1. The CDR3 is 15 amino acids. In germline, CDR1 is SGHRS, CDR2 YFSETQ. With V trimmed by 4 bases and J by 5 bases, 10 bases remained unmatched. The DNA of the CDR3 is TGCGCCAGCAGCGGGGAGGTCAGGGGGCAGACTGAAGCTTTCTTT. It specifies CASSGEVRGQTEAFF.

The gene calls are TRBV27 and TRBJ1-1; no definite D call. The ends were cut back, 1 base at V and 0 bases at J, with 6 bases in the middle. The CDR3 sequence is 14 residues long. Germline CDR1 is MNHEY and CDR2 is SMNVEV (reference sequence). The CDR3 reads CASSLFRVNTEAFF. The CDR3 nucleotides read TGTGCCAGCAGTTTATTTCGGGTGAACACTGAAGCTTTCTTT.

The chain links TRBV7-3 to TRBJ1-6; 8 nucleotides agree with TRBD1. This CDR3 is built from 12 residues. CDR1 and CDR2 (germline): SGHTA, FQGTGA. V shed 2 bases, J shed 13 bases, and the junction held 1 base outside the gene matches. As DNA, the CDR3 is TGTGCCAGCAGCTTAGCAGGGGGCCCCCTCCACTTT. Translating gives CASSLAGGPLHF.

The J gene is TRBJ2-2, the V gene TRBV21-1; the table's D call TRBD2 went unverified against the DNA. TRBV21-1 constitutes a pseudogene. The CDR3 consists of 18 residues. The CDR3 here is CASSKERRGLAGTGELFF. The DNA for the CDR3 is TGTGCCAGCAGCAAAGAAAGAAGGGGACTAGCGGGCACCGGGGAGCTGTTTTTT.

The V gene is TRBV6-5, the J gene TRBJ1-6; tentatively, D is TRBD1 (5 bases). Germline V lookup: CDR1 MNHEY, CDR2 SVGAGI. The CDR3 extends over 12 amino acids. Trimming left V 5 bases short and J 6 bases short, with 5 bases between. The DNA of the CDR3 is TGTGCCAGCAGTCAGGGTAATTCACCCCTCCACTTT. It codes for CASSQGNSPLHF.

V usage is TRBV11-1 and J usage is TRBJ2-3; D might be TRBD2 (6 bases). The CDR3 sequence is 15 residues long. Per the germline V gene, CDR1 is SGHAT and CDR2 is FQDESV (reference sequence). V dropped 1 base and J dropped 5 bases, with 13 bases sitting between them. CDR3 region: CASSLGSGVGDTQYF. The CDR3 DNA reads as TGTGCCAGCAGCTTAGGTTCGGGAGTAGGAGATACGCAGTATTTT.

The chain combines TRBV2 with TRBJ1-4; D is unclear. Trimming took 9 bases from V and 2 from J, leaving 16 bases between them. Germline lookup yields CDR1 SNHLY and CDR2 FYNNEI. The CDR3 sequence is 15 residues long. This CDR3 reads CASQPRVSTNEKLFF. CDR3 bases: TGTGCCAGTCAACCTCGGGTCAGCACTAATGAAAAACTGTTTTTT.

This clone was counted a few times. This chain links TRBV6-5 with TRBJ2-1; 10 bases fit TRBD2. CDR1 is MNHEY, CDR2 SVGAGI, per germline. The J segment lost 4 bases and the V segment lost 8 bases, leaving 8 bases of the junction unmatched. The CDR3 is made up of 15 amino acids. The CDR3 DNA follows: TGTGCCAGCGGGCGGGGACTAGCGTATTACAATGAGCAGTTCTTC. Its translation: CASGRGLAYYNEQFF.

The chain's CDR3 is CASMIGGGRNQPQHF. DNA of the CDR3: TGTGCCAGCATGATCGGGGGGGGTCGCAATCAGCCCCAGCATTTT. This chain joins TRBV2 and TRBJ1-5; perhaps TRBD1 as D (5 bases). The CDR3 is 15 residues long. V lost 7 bases to trimming and J lost 2 bases, with 15 bases between them. CDR1 is SNHLY, CDR2 FYNNEI, per germline.

CDR3 DNA: TGTGCCAGCAGCGTACAGGTTGCCGTCGATTCACCCCTCCACTTT. Protein: CASSVQVAVDSPLHF. The genes are TRBV2 and TRBJ1-6, with TRBD1 as a possible D gene (5 bases). The germline gives CDR1 SNHLY, CDR2 FYNNEI. This CDR3 is 15 amino acids long. Trimming took 6 bases from V and 8 from J, leaving 17 bases between them.

J is TRBJ1-6 and V is TRBV12-3 or TRBV12-4, with a tentative D call TRBD1 (5 bases). The CDR3 covers 13 residues. Trimming removed 3 bases from V and 11 bases from J, with 11 bases in between. CDR3 sequence (DNA): TGTGCCAGCAGTTTCCCTCCGGACACACCCCTCCACTTT. Its translation: CASSFPPDTPLHF.

The rearrangement links TRBV5-1 to TRBJ2-2; 7 nucleotides match TRBD2. This CDR3 is built from 15 residues. The germline V gene encodes CDR1 SGHRS and CDR2 YFSETQ. V dropped 1 base and J dropped 4; count of bases not matched to a gene: 4. CDR3 coding DNA: TGCGCCAGCAGCTTGACGGGCGGGAGCACCGGGGAGCTGTTTTTT. Protein product: CASSLTGGSTGELFF.

The rearrangement links TRBV11-2 to TRBJ2-7; 14 positions agree with TRBD2. V was clipped by 0 bases and J by 4 bases; unmatched bases: 2. The CDR3 is 16 residues long. In germline, CDR1 is SGHAT, CDR2 FQNNGV. CDR3 nucleotide sequence: TGTGCCAGCAGCTTAGAGGGGACTAGCGGGGGATACGAGCAGTACTTC. Translation gives CASSLEGTSGGYEQYF.

The chain couples TRBV5-5 to TRBJ2-7, with D unclear. Germline V lookup: CDR1 SGHKS, CDR2 YYEKEE (reference sequence). V shed 5 bases and J shed 2 bases, with 14 bases lying between them. There are 14 residues in the CDR3. CDR3 DNA: TGTGCCAGCAGAAATTTACCAACTACCTACGAGCAGTACTTC. Residues: CASRNLPTTYEQYF.

The rearrangement links TRBV12-3 or TRBV12-4 to TRBJ2-1; the D gene is possibly TRBD1 (5 bases). The CDR3 length is 12 residues. V was shortened by 8 bases and J by 1 base, with 6 bases between the two germline ends. CDR3 sequence reads: CASAGSYNEQFF. The CDR3 DNA is TGTGCCAGCGCAGGGTCCTACAATGAGCAGTTCTTC.

This clone was seen only a few times. The rearrangement links TRBV28 to TRBJ2-5, with 7 bases lining up with TRBD2. J was trimmed by 5 bases and V by 1 base; bases with no gene match: 7. The CDR3 runs 15 residues. Germline values: CDR1 MDHEN, CDR2 SYDVKM. CDR3: CASSLSQLGGETQYF. CDR3 DNA sequence: TGTGCCAGCAGTTTATCTCAACTGGGGGGGGAGACCCAGTACTTC.

This clone was detected ten times or more. The V and J genes are TRBV15 and TRBJ2-2; maybe TRBD2 (6 bases). The CDR3 is made up of 18 amino acids. Germline V lookup: CDR1 LNHNV, CDR2 YYDKDF (reference sequence). Trimming took 1 base from V and 1 from J, leaving 16 bases between them. The CDR3 is CATSRGYNWGLNTGELFF. The CDR3 DNA reads as TGTGCCACCAGCAGAGGTTATAATTGGGGACTGAACACCGGGGAGCTGTTTTTT.